Described below is a single T cell receptor (beta chain) sequence and its context. This clone showed up just a few times. It has no known antigen specificity. The sample holds no much larger clone one base away, and base qualities are not on file. The data derive from a study of blood T cell repertoires in COVID-19 (TCRdb year 2020). With respect to the entire study: Samples from collaborators originated in the United States, Italy and Spain and spanned both the acute and convalescent phases of COVID-19. Subjects who had been exposed to COVID-19, were actively infected with it, or had recovered from it provided the deeply sampled blood TCRbeta repertoires that made up the dataset. HLA class I and class II types, where available, came from metadata supplied by the sample provider rather than from assay-based typing. The samples were drawn from two sources: the first 160 participants of the ongoing ImmuneRACE study, and some 1,300 subjects contributed by 6 global collaborators. The repertoires were released in a freely available public database meant as a resource for research on the immune response to SARS-CoV-2. The prospective study material was composed of cDNA or gDNA derived from T cells, B-cell-depleted T cells, or PBMCs. Sample metadata almost always included a de-identified subject ID, COVID-19 status, age in years and sex. Overall study results and their limits: How much clinical and demographic metadata was included differed by source and by participant, and the metadata was provided uncurated.

TCRbeta CDR3 regions were amplified from genomic DNA using the immunoSEQ Assay, a bias-controlled multiplex PCR. The source study handled its data this way. Within the assay, amplification of reference gene primers was used to estimate how many nucleated cells each sample contained. To quantify the absolute abundance of each unique TCRbeta CDR3 rearrangement, sequence reads were collapsed and filtered. For each sample, productive Simpson clonality was calculated as the square root of Simpson's diversity index over productive rearrangements. TCRdb took over this immuneACCESS table, retaining in-frame rearrangements with V and J assigned. Such tables are incomplete; in checked studies, under half of the missing clones stem from an unresolved V gene, and the remainder is unexplained. That table gives V, J and clone size, and the DNA gave D and trimming. This sample has 200,000 to 250,000 clones in its table, and more than 85% of those were observed once. Jointly, the top ten make up approximately 1.7% of the sample.

For CDR1 and CDR2, the germline V gene (reference sequence) lists SGHKS and YYEKEE. From V the trimming removes 4 bases and from J it removes 2 bases, while the gene matches leave 8 bases of the junction unaccounted for. The CDR3 covers 15 residues, taking in both the cysteine and the phenylalanine. Only CDR3 DNA remains: 45 bases, in frame from the first base. Participants in the prospective study were enrolled through a virtual design, were aged roughly 18 to 100 years, and lived in 24 United States geographic areas. Cohort assignment in the prospective study relied on participant-reported clinical history from a screening survey and a study questionnaire. Recovered participants in ImmuneRACE Cohort 3 were defined by two consecutive negative NP/OP PCR tests, clearance by a healthcare professional, or resolution of symptoms. In the prospective study, whole blood, serum and a nasopharyngeal or oropharyngeal swab were collected from each participant by mobile phlebotomists. Over an approximately two-month period, participants in the prospective study had the option of providing additional blood draws and questionnaires. Prospective study blood samples were shipped either frozen or at room temperature before DNA extraction.

The TCR was taken from a woman between 45 and 65 years old who had recovered from COVID-19. The receptor chain draws on TRBV5-5 and TRBJ1-1; 7 middle bases align to TRBD1. The material sequenced was PBMCs or T cells enriched from blood (not recorded which). The CDR3 is CASSRSDRTNTEAFF. Read as DNA, the sequence is TGTGCCAGCAGCAGGTCGGACAGGACAAACACTGAAGCTTTCTTT.